The 13 T cell receptor beta chains in this list originate from one sample, sequenced in a study of shared clonotypes between healthy human individuals. Data came from immunoSEQ multiplex PCR; TCRdb stores just in-frame clones and leaves some out. The sample has 850,000 to 1,200,000 clones, 75% seen once. The source material was memory CD4+ T cells sorted from blood. As to subset: CD45RA-negative fraction. These receptors were collected from a man between 18 and 35 years old in good health.

This clone turned up a few times. This chain links TRBV15 with TRBJ2-6; D not resolved. The CDR3 totals 16 residues. Deletions cut 2 bases from V and 0 bases from J, with 8 bases between. The V gene's germline CDR1 is LNHNV and CDR2 YYDKDF (reference sequence). In nucleotides, the CDR3 is TGTGCCACCAGCAGATTCTCTCTCTCTGGGGCCAACGTCCTGACTTTC. Protein: CATSRFSLSGANVLTF.

The chain is built from TRBV5-1 and TRBJ2-2; 7 positions agree with TRBD2. CDR1 is SGHRS and CDR2 is YFSETQ in the germline V gene. The CDR3 sequence is 15 residues long. The J segment lost 2 bases and the V segment lost 6 bases, leaving 7 bases of the junction unmatched. DNA for the CDR3: TGCGCCAGCAACCGGGACTACCAAAACACCGGGGAGCTGTTTTTT. Its protein is CASNRDYQNTGELFF.

The chain recombines TRBV5-4 with TRBJ2-5; D possibly corresponds to TRBD1 (9 bases). The germline V gene has CDR1 SGHNT and CDR2 YYREEE (reference sequence). The germline V and J ends were trimmed by 4 bases and 3 bases, with 19 bases remaining between them. The CDR3 has 16 amino acids. The CDR3 sequence is CASSQGQGGRKETQYF. CDR3 nucleotide sequence: TGTGCCAGCAGCCAGGGACAGGGCGGGAGGAAAGAGACCCAGTACTTC.

This clone has just one count. This chain links TRBV7-2 with TRBJ2-7; 10 bases fit TRBD1. V shed 5 bases and J 4 bases; nucleotides not matched to a gene: 5. CDR3 size: 14 residues. CDR1 and CDR2 from the germline V gene are SGHTA and FQGNSA. The chain's CDR3 is CASSQTGGEYEQYF. CDR3 DNA: TGTGCCAGCAGCCAGACAGGGGGCGAATACGAGCAGTACTTC.

This sequence joins TRBV21-1 and TRBJ2-7; the table's D gene call, TRBD2, was not cross checked with the DNA. TRBV21-1 is a listed pseudogene. The CDR3 is made up of 16 amino acids. In DNA form, the CDR3 reads TGTGCCAGCAGCCTAACGACGAAAACGGAGGGCAACGAGCAGTACTTC. Amino acids: CASSLTTKTEGNEQYF.

The gene calls are TRBV15 and TRBJ2-6; D remains ambiguous. V was shortened by 4 bases and J by 0 bases, with 10 bases between the two germline ends. The length of the CDR3 is 16 residues. Germline assignment: CDR1 LNHNV and CDR2 YYDKDF (reference sequence). The CDR3 nucleotides are TGTGCCACCAGCACCAGGCTCTTCTCTGGGGCCAACGTCCTGACTTTC. This translates into CATSTRLFSGANVLTF.

The chain has TRBV7-2 and TRBJ1-2; TRBD1 agrees at 7 bases. V lost 5 bases, J lost 2 bases, and 8 bases stayed unmatched. The V gene's germline CDR1 is SGHTA and CDR2 FQGNSA. The CDR3 runs 15 residues. The CDR3 loop is CASSTRQGTNYGYTF. CDR3 sequence (DNA): TGTGCCAGCAGCACCAGACAGGGAACAAACTATGGCTACACCTTC.

V and J are TRBV9 and TRBJ1-6; 8 nucleotides match TRBD1. The V gene end was trimmed by 3 bases and the J gene end by 7 bases; junction bases not matched to a gene: 6. This CDR3 contains 15 residues. Germline lookup yields CDR1 SGDLS and CDR2 YYNGEE. The CDR3 region is CASSAEGQGNSPLHF. CDR3 bases: TGTGCCAGCAGCGCGGAAGGACAGGGCAATTCACCCCTCCACTTT.

In its sample, this clone was seen a few times. The chain combines TRBV5-1 with TRBJ1-1, with 8 bases identical to TRBD1. The germline V gene has CDR1 SGHRS and CDR2 YFSETQ. This CDR3 has 15 residues. V dropped 4 bases and J dropped 3; count of bases not matched to a gene: 8. The CDR3, as DNA: TGCGCCAGCAGCATCGGACAGGGTGGGGACACTGAAGCTTTCTTT. Its protein is CASSIGQGGDTEAFF.

In this sample, this clone turned up a few times. The V and J genes are TRBV5-1 and TRBJ1-4; no definite D call. The CDR3 spans 15 residues. Trimming cost V 3 bases and J 2 bases, with 11 bases left between them. CDR1 is SGHRS, CDR2 YFSETQ, per germline. CDR3 nucleotides: TGCGCCAGCAGCTATTCAGGAACTACTAATGAAAAACTGTTTTTT. It codes for CASSYSGTTNEKLFF. The whole variable domain, filled in from reference TRBV5-1 and TRBJ1-4, reads KAGVTQTPRYLIKTRGQQVTLSCSPISGHRSVSWYQQTPGQGLQFLFEYFSETQRNKGNFPGRFSGRQFSNSRSEMNVSTLELGDSALYLCASSYSGTTNEKLFFGSGTQLSVL.

This sequence joins TRBV14 and TRBJ1-3; weak D call: TRBD1 (5 bases). There are 16 residues in the CDR3. Germline CDR1 and CDR2: SGHDN and FVKESK. The V and J ends lost 0 bases and 5 bases respectively, with 14 bases between them. CDR3 protein: CASSQDLSRGRNTIYF. The CDR3 coding sequence is TGTGCCAGCAGCCAAGATTTATCGAGGGGACGAAACACCATATATTTT.

The chain recombines TRBV7-9 with TRBJ1-5; D unclear. Germline loops: CDR1 SEHNR, CDR2 FQNEAQ (reference sequence). V was cut by 5 bases and J by 5 bases, with 7 bases left in between. The CDR3 is made up of 12 amino acids. CDR3 in DNA: TGTGCCAGCAGCCCTATAGATCAGCCCCAGCATTTT. It translates to CASSPIDQPQHF.

The chain recombines TRBV19 with TRBJ2-7, with 8 bases fitting TRBD1. V shed 4 bases and J 4 bases; nucleotides not matched to a gene: 12. Germline V gene data show CDR1 as LNHDA and CDR2 as SQIVND (reference sequence). The length of the CDR3 is 16 residues. The chain's CDR3 is CASSKYRGDEGYEQYF. The CDR3 coding sequence is TGTGCCAGTAGTAAGTACAGGGGGGACGAGGGATACGAGCAGTACTTC.